This T cell receptor (beta chain) was identified in a study of CD8 T cells in Susac syndrome. Regarding this clonotype: The antigen remains unidentified.

The authors sequenced TCR beta from blood CD8+ and CD4+ T cells. Overall study findings and caveats: The study conceded that its TCR sequencing and HLA analysis involved relatively few individuals.

The CDR3 spans 19 residues. Trimming took off 3 bases at V and 0 bases at J, with 22 bases between the two ends. In germline, CDR1 is SNHLY, CDR2 FYNNEI. With random hexamers, roughly 0.5 to 1 ug RNA was reverse transcribed. It was immunoSEQ multiplex PCR that amplified TCR beta CDR3 across 54 Vbeta and 13 Jbeta. Via MiXCR, TCRdb re-called the immunoSEQ multiplex PCR reads, giving one row per CDR3 protein. The data contain more than 95,000 distinct CDR3 sequences, approximately 93% of them singletons. The TCR sequence derives from a human donor with multiple sclerosis. The genes are TRBV2 and TRBJ2-3; D is possibly TRBD2 (6 bases). The sample was CD8+ T cells from PBMCs. CDR3: CASSERGAAPEISTDTQYF. The CDR3, as DNA: TGTGCCAGCAGTGAGCGGGGTGCGGCGCCAGAAATTAGCACAGATACGCAGTATTTT.